The source of this T cell receptor beta chain is a study of T cell responses to AZD1222 COVID-19 vaccine. Trimming took 5 bases from V and 5 from J, leaving 10 bases between them. The CDR3 covers 13 residues. Germline lookup yields CDR1 SGHTA and CDR2 FQGNSA. Sequenced by immunoSEQ multiplex PCR; TCRdb stores in-frame clones only, minus some. Of around 150,000 clones listed, 92% are singletons. The input for sequencing was peripheral blood, taken on day 0 of AZD1222 vaccination. This receptor was obtained from an adult in good health. This chain joins TRBV7-2 and TRBJ2-1, with D uncertain. The CDR3 region is CASSEAKHNEQFF. The CDR3 nucleotides are TGTGCCAGCAGCGAAGCCAAACACAATGAGCAGTTCTTC.